The entry below describes one T cell receptor beta chain. Which antigen it targets is not known. Base qualities were left out, and no much larger clone turns up one base away. These data come from a study of technical replicates of blood from a few donors (dated by TCRdb to the late 2010s). CDR1 and CDR2 are read off the germline V gene as SGHDT and YYEEEE. From its cysteine to its phenylalanine, the CDR3 spans 15 amino acids. Of the read, only the CDR3 DNA is kept; its 45 bases are in frame from base 1. V loses 3 bases, J loses 4 bases, and the germline ends lie 16 bases apart. Receptors were amplified or captured by the immunoSEQ multiplex PCR assay. In its TCRdb copy, this immuneACCESS table keeps in-frame sequences only and misses some clones. Where compared with another copy, unresolved V genes explain less than half of these, and the others have no known cause. Counted in this sample were 55,000 to 75,000 clones; roughly 95% of them appeared once. The top ten clones comprise around 3% of the sample.

This receptor was taken from a human donor in good health. Some clones in this sample may be carry-over from other donors' samples. The chain links TRBV5-6 with TRBJ1-2; the D segment could be TRBD1, given 6 matching bases. Sequencing was performed on PBMCs. The CDR3 loop reads CASSSNYGTSYGYTF. The nucleotide sequence is given as TGTGCCAGCAGCTCGAACTACGGGACAAGCTATGGCTACACCTTC.